This TCR beta chain emerged from a study of early T cells in non-severe SARS-CoV-2 infection. Across the whole study: Unpaired chains resulted from sequencing bulk RNA of unsorted whole blood.

A single record per CDR3 protein comes from TCRdb applying MiXCR to the 5' RACE reads. The sample comprises over 35,000 distinct CDR3 sequences, roughly 4.8% of which are singletons, and 15% to 20% rests with the top ten. This clonotype was counted at least ten times. This CDR3 has 13 residues. V gave up 7 bases and J gave up 1 base, with 11 bases separating them. This sequence was found in an adult who was a healthcare worker with PCR-confirmed SARS-CoV-2 infection or an uninfected control (not recorded which). This chain joins TRBV12-3 or TRBV12-4 and TRBJ2-7, with a possible D match to TRBD1 (6 bases). Sample: whole blood. The CDR3 nucleotides are TGTGCCAGCACCAAAACAGGGTCCTACGAGCAGTACTTC. Its protein is CASTKTGSYEQYF.